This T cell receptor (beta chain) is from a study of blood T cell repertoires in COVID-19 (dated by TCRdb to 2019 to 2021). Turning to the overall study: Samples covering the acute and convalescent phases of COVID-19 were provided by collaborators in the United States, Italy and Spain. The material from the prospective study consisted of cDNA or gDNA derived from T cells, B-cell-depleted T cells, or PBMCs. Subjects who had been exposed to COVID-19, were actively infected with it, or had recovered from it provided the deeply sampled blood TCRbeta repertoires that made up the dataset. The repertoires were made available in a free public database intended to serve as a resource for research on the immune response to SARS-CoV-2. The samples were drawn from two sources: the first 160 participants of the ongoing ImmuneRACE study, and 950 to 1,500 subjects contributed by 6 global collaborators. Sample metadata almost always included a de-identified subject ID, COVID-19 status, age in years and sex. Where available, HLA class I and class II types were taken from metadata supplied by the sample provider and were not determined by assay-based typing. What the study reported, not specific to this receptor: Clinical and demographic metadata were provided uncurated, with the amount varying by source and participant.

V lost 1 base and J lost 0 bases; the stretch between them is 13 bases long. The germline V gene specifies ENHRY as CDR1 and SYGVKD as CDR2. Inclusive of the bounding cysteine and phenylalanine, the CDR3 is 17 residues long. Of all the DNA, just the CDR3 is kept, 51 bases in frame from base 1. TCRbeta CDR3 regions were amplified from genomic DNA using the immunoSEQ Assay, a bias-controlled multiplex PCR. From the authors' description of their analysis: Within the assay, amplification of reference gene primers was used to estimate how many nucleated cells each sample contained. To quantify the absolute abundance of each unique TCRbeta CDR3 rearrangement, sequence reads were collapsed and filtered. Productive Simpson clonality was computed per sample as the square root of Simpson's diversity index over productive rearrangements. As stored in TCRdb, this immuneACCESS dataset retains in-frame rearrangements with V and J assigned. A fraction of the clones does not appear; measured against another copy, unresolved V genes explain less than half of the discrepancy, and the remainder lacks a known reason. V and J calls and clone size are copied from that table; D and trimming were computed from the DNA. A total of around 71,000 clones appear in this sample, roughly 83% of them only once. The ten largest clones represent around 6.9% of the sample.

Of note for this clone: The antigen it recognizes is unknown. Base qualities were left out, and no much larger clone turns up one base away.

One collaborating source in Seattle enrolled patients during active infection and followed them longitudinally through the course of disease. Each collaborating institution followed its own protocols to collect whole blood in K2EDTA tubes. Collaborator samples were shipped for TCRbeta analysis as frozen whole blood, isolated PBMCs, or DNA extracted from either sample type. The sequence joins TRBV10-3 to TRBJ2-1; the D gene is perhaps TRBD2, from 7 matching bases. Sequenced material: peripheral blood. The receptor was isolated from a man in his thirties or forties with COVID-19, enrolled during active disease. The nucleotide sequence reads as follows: TGTGCCATCAGTGAGTGGGGGGGGCGGGACTCCTACAATGAGCAGTTCTTC. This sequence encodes CAISEWGGRDSYNEQFF.